The rows below give T cell receptor beta chains drawn from one sample of a study of blood T cell repertoires in COVID-19. Profiling relied on immunoSEQ multiplex PCR, and the TCRdb table lists in-frame clones only, not all of them. The sample lists over 300,000 clones, approximately 88% occurring once. The specimen sequenced was peripheral blood. The source of these receptors is a man between 18 and 29 years old who had recovered from COVID-19. Each CDR3 is given with its conserved first and last residue. A D gene is named only where the DNA matches it firmly. Some rows have no size entry. The others give once, few or many, or a class for an expanded clone.

V gene,J gene,D gene,clone size,CDR3 DNA,CDR3 protein
TRBV29-1,TRBJ1-1,.,.,TGCAGCGTTGAACGGGAGTTGGGAGACACTGAAGCTTTCTTT,CSVERELGDTEAFF
TRBV6-6,TRBJ1-3,.,.,TGTGCCAGCAGTTGGCCGGGAGGGCTCTCTGGAAACACCATATATTTT,CASSWPGGLSGNTIYF
TRBV4-1,TRBJ1-1,.,.,TGCGCCAGCAGCCAAGGGAAGCAGGGGCGGCCCAAGAACACTGAAGCTTTCTTT,CASSQGKQGRPKNTEAFF
TRBV19,TRBJ2-1,.,.,TGTGCCAGTAGTATCGACTACTCCTACAATGAGCAGTTCTTC,CASSIDYSYNEQFF
TRBV5-4,TRBJ2-7,TRBD2,.,TGTGCCAGCAGCTTGGTCGGGGTAGCGGGAGTCCCCTACGAGCAGTACTTC,CASSLVGVAGVPYEQYF
TRBV14,TRBJ1-1,TRBD1,few,TGTGCCAGCAGCCCCGGAGGGGGCAGGGGAAGGACTGAAGCTTTCTTT,CASSPGGGRGRTEAFF
TRBV7-3,TRBJ2-1,TRBD2,.,TGTGCCAGCAGCCCCTCCGGGACTAGCCCCAATGAGCAGTTCTTC,CASSPSGTSPNEQFF
TRBV7-2,TRBJ1-2,.,.,TGTGCCAGCAGCTTAGAGTGGGGGGGCGATGGCTACACCTTC,CASSLEWGGDGYTF
TRBV6-5,TRBJ2-1,TRBD2,.,TGTGCCAGCAGTTTCAGGACTAGCGACAACAATGAGCAGTTCTTC,CASSFRTSDNNEQFF
TRBV5-1,TRBJ1-5,TRBD1,few,TGCGCCAGCAGCTTGGAGGGCAGGGGGAATCAGCCCCAGCATTTT,CASSLEGRGNQPQHF
TRBV7-9,TRBJ1-4,.,.,TGTGCCAGCACCTCCCTCGGCGGGGGTAATGAAAAACTGTTTTTT,CASTSLGGGNEKLFF
TRBV9,TRBJ1-6,TRBD1,once,TGTGCCAGCAGCACAAGAGGGGGCCAAGGTAATTCACCCCTCCACTTT,CASSTRGGQGNSPLHF
TRBV18,TRBJ2-1,TRBD1,.,TGTGCCAGCTCGCCCGACCGGGACAGGGCGGTAAATGAGCAGTTCTTC,CASSPDRDRAVNEQFF
TRBV7-9,TRBJ1-2,.,.,TGTGCCAGCAGCCCCCAACCGATCGGGACAAACTATGGCTACACCTTC,CASSPQPIGTNYGYTF
TRBV20-1,TRBJ2-2,.,.,TGCAGTGCTAGTGCACTCACCGGGGAGCTGTTTTTT,CSASALTGELFF
TRBV25-1,TRBJ1-1,.,few,TGTGCCAGCAGTGAAGGCCTTCGGGGGGCTTTCTTT,CASSEGLRGAFF
TRBV19,TRBJ1-5,.,.,TGTGCCAGTAGTCCAACAATGCAGCAGGGGTTTAGCAATCAGCCCCAGCATTTT,CASSPTMQQGFSNQPQHF
TRBV3-1/TRBV3-2,TRBJ1-4,.,once,TGTGCCAGCAGCCAAGGAGGTAATGAAAAACTGTTTTTT,CASSQGGNEKLFF
TRBV5-1,TRBJ2-2,TRBD1,.,TGCGCCAGCAGCCCGCCCAAAGGGGACAGGGGCCGCACCGGGGAGCTGTTTTTT,CASSPPKGDRGRTGELFF
TRBV19,TRBJ2-1,TRBD2,.,TGTGCCAGTAGTATAGATCGAGCGGGGTCCTACAATGAGCAGTTCTTC,CASSIDRAGSYNEQFF
TRBV12-3/TRBV12-4,TRBJ2-7,.,.,TGTGCCAGCAGTTACAGGTCCTACGAGCAGTACTTC,CASSYRSYEQYF
TRBV5-1,TRBJ2-5,TRBD2,few,TGCGCCAGCAGTTTGGGTAGCGGGCTCGGAGAGACCCAGTACTTC,CASSLGSGLGETQYF
TRBV6-6,TRBJ1-5,.,.,TGTGCCAGCAGGTCGGGACAAAATCAGCCCCAGCATTTT,CASRSGQNQPQHF
TRBV2,TRBJ2-7,.,.,TGTGCCAGCAGTGAAGATTGGAGAAACGAGCAGTACTTC,CASSEDWRNEQYF
TRBV6-5,TRBJ2-1,.,.,TGTGCCAGCAGTTACTCGCTCGGGAAGTCGGGTGAGCAGTTCTTC,CASSYSLGKSGEQFF
TRBV19,TRBJ2-7,TRBD1,.,TGTGCCAGTAGTACCCGGGACAGCTACGAGCAGTACTTC,CASSTRDSYEQYF
TRBV7-9,TRBJ1-4,.,.,TGTGCCAGCAGCTTAACCGGCCTCAGGGTTAAACTGTTTTTT,CASSLTGLRVKLFF
TRBV29-1,TRBJ1-4,TRBD1,once,TGCAGCGTTTCACGGACAGGGGATAGGGAAAAACTGTTTTTT,CSVSRTGDREKLFF